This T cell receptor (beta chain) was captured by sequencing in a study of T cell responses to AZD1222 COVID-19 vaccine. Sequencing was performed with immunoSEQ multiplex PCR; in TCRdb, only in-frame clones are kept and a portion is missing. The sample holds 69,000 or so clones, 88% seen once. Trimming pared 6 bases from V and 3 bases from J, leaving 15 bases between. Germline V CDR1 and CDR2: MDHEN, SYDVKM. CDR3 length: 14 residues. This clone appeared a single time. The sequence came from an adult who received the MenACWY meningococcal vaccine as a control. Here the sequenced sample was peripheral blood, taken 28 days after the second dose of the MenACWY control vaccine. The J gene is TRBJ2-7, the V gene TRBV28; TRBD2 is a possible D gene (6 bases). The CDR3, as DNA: TGTGCCAGCAGAACTACGACTAGAGACTACGAGCAGTACTTC. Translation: CASRTTTRDYEQYF.